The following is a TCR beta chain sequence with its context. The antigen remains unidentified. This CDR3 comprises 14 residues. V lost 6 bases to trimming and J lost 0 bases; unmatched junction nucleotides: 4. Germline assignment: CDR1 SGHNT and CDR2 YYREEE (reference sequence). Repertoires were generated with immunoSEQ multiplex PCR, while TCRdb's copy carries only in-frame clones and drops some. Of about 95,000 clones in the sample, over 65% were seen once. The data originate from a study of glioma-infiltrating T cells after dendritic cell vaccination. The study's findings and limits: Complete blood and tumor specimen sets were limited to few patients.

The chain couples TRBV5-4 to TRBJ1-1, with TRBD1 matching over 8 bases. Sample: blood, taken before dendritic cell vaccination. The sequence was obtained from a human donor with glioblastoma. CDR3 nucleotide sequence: TGTGCCAGCATCGTACAGGGGGTGAACACTGAAGCTTTCTTT. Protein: CASIVQGVNTEAFF.